These 21 T cell receptor beta chains originate from one sample sequenced in a study of blood T cell repertoires in COVID-19 (dated by TCRdb to 2020 to 2022). The method was the immunoSEQ multiplex PCR assay. TCRdb carries this immuneACCESS record with in-frame sequences only. Its versions omit some clonotypes, under half of them owing to an unresolved V gene in the studies checked, with the rest unexplained. This sample is represented by 30,000 to 40,000 clones; approximately 85% of them were singletons. The top ten clones comprise 35% to 55% of the sample. Sequenced sample: peripheral blood. Receptors originate from a man aged 60 to 75 with active or convalescent COVID-19.

The genes are TRBV27 and TRBJ2-3; 10 nucleotides match TRBD2. This CDR3 contains 13 residues. Losses at the gene ends were 6 bases for V and 6 bases for J; bases not matched to a gene: 3. CDR1 is MNHEY and CDR2 is SMNVEV in the germline V gene (reference sequence). CDR3 sequence: CASRGLAVDTQYF. The CDR3 DNA sequence: TGTGCCAGCAGAGGACTAGCGGTGGATACGCAGTATTTT.

This clone was picked up a small number of times. The chain uses TRBV28 and TRBJ1-5; D gene ambiguous. V shed 7 bases and J shed 3 bases, with 7 bases lying between them. This CDR3 has 12 residues. Germline CDR1 reads MDHEN; CDR2 reads SYDVKM. The CDR3 region is CASTWANQPQHF. The CDR3 coding sequence is TGTGCCAGCACCTGGGCCAATCAGCCCCAGCATTTT.

This chain connects TRBV28 to TRBJ2-3; TRBD1 might be the D (6 bases). The germline V gene has CDR1 MDHEN and CDR2 SYDVKM. Trimming shortened V by 4 bases and J by 4 bases, and 15 bases separated the two germline ends. The CDR3 has 15 amino acids. CDR3 loop: CASSSGQGNPDTQYF. The CDR3 coding sequence is TGTGCCAGCAGTTCGGGGCAGGGGAACCCAGATACGCAGTATTTT.

This clone counts as medium-sized. This sequence joins TRBV5-5 and TRBJ1-2; no firm D call. V lost 0 bases to trimming and J lost 7 bases, with 10 bases between them. The length of the CDR3 is 13 residues. Germline V gene lookup returns CDR1 SGHKS and CDR2 YYEKEE (reference sequence). CDR3 DNA: TGTGCCAGCAGCTTGGAACCCATTAGTGGCTACACCTTC. Translating it yields CASSLEPISGYTF.

The chain uses TRBV18 and TRBJ1-1; tentatively, D is TRBD1 (6 bases). This CDR3 has 13 residues. Trimming cost V 10 bases and J 0 bases, with 12 bases left between them. The germline V gene has CDR1 KGHSH and CDR2 LQKENI. The CDR3 region has the DNA TGTGCCACCTCTCGGGACATGAACACTGAAGCTTTCTTT. This translates into CATSRDMNTEAFF.

The gene calls are TRBV10-3 and TRBJ2-5; D is undetermined. CDR3 length: 14 amino acids. V shed 5 bases and J shed 2 bases, with 12 bases lying between them. Germline loops: CDR1 ENHRY, CDR2 SYGVKD. CDR3 DNA: TGTGCCATCAGTAGTGCGGCGGTACAAGAGACCCAGTACTTC. Translated: CAISSAAVQETQYF.

In its sample, this clone was seen a few times. The rearrangement uses TRBV9 and TRBJ2-2, with 9 nucleotides matching TRBD1. J gave up 3 bases and V 3 bases, and 6 bases lay outside the gene matches. There are 16 residues in the CDR3. Germline lookup yields CDR1 SGDLS and CDR2 YYNGEE. The CDR3 DNA follows: TGTGCCAGCAGCGCCCGGGACAGGGCCCACACCGGGGAGCTGTTTTTT. Its translation is CASSARDRAHTGELFF.

The chain joins TRBV10-3 to TRBJ1-2; D ambiguous. The CDR3 sequence is 14 residues long. CDR1 and CDR2 (germline): ENHRY, SYGVKD. Trimming pared 0 bases from V and 8 bases from J, leaving 13 bases between. In DNA form, the CDR3 reads TGTGCCATCAGTGAGTCGGGCGGGGAAGGCGGCTACACCTTC. It yields the protein CAISESGGEGGYTF.

The rearrangement joins TRBV6-5 to TRBJ1-3; the D is unclear. This CDR3 is built from 15 residues. Trimming cost V 6 bases and J 2 bases, with 14 bases left between them. Germline CDR1 and CDR2: MNHEY and SVGAGI. The DNA of the CDR3 is TGTGCCAGCAGGAAAGCGGGAGTGACTGGAAACACCATATATTTT. Translation: CASRKAGVTGNTIYF.

The rearrangement uses TRBV2 and TRBJ1-6, with 7 bases fitting TRBD1. The CDR3 loop spans 13 amino acids. The germline gives CDR1 SNHLY, CDR2 FYNNEI. With 6 bases clipped from V and 11 bases from J, the junction kept 7 bases outside the gene matches. CDR3 residues: CASREGAAAPLHF. The CDR3 DNA sequence: TGTGCCAGCAGGGAGGGGGCGGCGGCACCCCTCCACTTT.

V is TRBV5-6 and J is TRBJ2-7, with D possibly TRBD2 on 6 matching bases. The germline V gene has CDR1 SGHDT and CDR2 YYEEEE. There are 12 residues in the CDR3. V dropped 0 bases and J dropped 6 bases, with 7 bases sitting between them. The CDR3 spells CASSLGRGEQYV. The DNA of the CDR3 is TGTGCCAGCAGCTTGGGGAGGGGCGAGCAGTACGTC.

This clone was counted a few times. V usage is TRBV4-3 and J usage is TRBJ1-5; TRBD1 aligns across 7 bases. Germline V gene lookup returns CDR1 LGHNA and CDR2 YSLEER. This CDR3 region has 15 residues. The trim removed 0 bases at V and 4 bases at J, leaving 3 bases unmatched. The CDR3 region is CASSQEPQGNQPQHF. In DNA, the CDR3 is TGCGCCAGCAGCCAAGAGCCACAGGGGAATCAGCCCCAGCATTTT.

The J gene is TRBJ2-1, the V gene TRBV5-1; no clear D gene. The CDR3 spans 16 residues. Trimming took 0 bases from V and 0 from J, leaving 10 bases between them. Germline values: CDR1 SGHRS, CDR2 YFSETQ. CDR3 bases: TGCGCCAGCAGCTTGGTAGCCGCCAGCTCCTACAATGAGCAGTTCTTC. Its translation is CASSLVAASSYNEQFF.

J is TRBJ1-5 and V is TRBV19; 8 bases agree with TRBD1. The germline V gene encodes CDR1 LNHDA and CDR2 SQIVND (reference sequence). CDR3 length: 15 amino acids. Unmatched junction bases numbered 3, after V lost 0 bases and J lost 5 bases. CDR3 nucleotide sequence: TGTGCCAGTAGTATAGACGACAGGGGTTATCAGCCCCAGCATTTT. It yields the protein CASSIDDRGYQPQHF.

The CDR3: CASSLLSGGINEQFF. The DNA for the CDR3 is TGTGCCAGCAGCTTGTTGTCAGGGGGGATCAATGAGCAGTTCTTC. The chain employs TRBV5-4 and TRBJ2-1; TRBD1 is a possible D gene (7 bases). CDR1 and CDR2 (germline): SGHNT, YYREEE (reference sequence). V was clipped by 1 base and J by 6 bases, with 14 bases between them. The CDR3 loop spans 15 amino acids.

V usage is TRBV6-5 and J usage is TRBJ2-7, with TRBD1 matching over 8 bases. Germline lookup yields CDR1 MNHEY and CDR2 SVGAGI. J lost 2 bases, V lost 5 bases, and 8 bases had no gene match. This CDR3 spans 15 amino acids. The CDR3 spells CASSMGQVKTYEQYV. The CDR3 DNA is TGTGCCAGCAGTATGGGACAGGTGAAAACCTACGAGCAGTACGTC.

The genes are TRBV6-2 or TRBV6-3 and TRBJ2-2; TRBD1 might be the D (5 bases). Germline CDR1 and CDR2: MNHEY and SVGEGT. The CDR3 consists of 16 residues. V shed 0 bases and J shed 4 bases, with 12 bases lying between them. CDR3 sequence reads: CASSYSTGRVTGELFF. DNA for the CDR3: TGTGCCAGCAGTTACTCGACGGGCAGGGTCACCGGGGAGCTGTTTTTT.

This chain joins TRBV2 and TRBJ1-1; 11 positions agree with TRBD1. The V gene's germline CDR1 is SNHLY and CDR2 FYNNEI. V was clipped by 5 bases and J by 6 bases; unmatched bases: 2. The CDR3 is made up of 13 amino acids. The CDR3 nucleotides read TGTGCCAGCAGTAGGACAGGGGGCCCTGAAGCTTTCTTT. Protein: CASSRTGGPEAFF.

The chain carries TRBV29-1 and TRBJ2-2; 14 bases match TRBD2. Unmatched junction bases numbered 9, after V lost 5 bases and J lost 7 bases. Germline V gene data show CDR1 as SQVTM and CDR2 as ANQGSEA. The CDR3 spans 16 residues. CDR3: CSVPRLAGGPDGELFF. Written as DNA, the CDR3 is TGCAGCGTTCCACGACTAGCGGGAGGGCCTGACGGGGAGCTGTTTTTT.

The chain links TRBV5-1 to TRBJ1-1; 9 nucleotides match TRBD1. CDR1 SGHRS and CDR2 YFSETQ come from the germline V gene. This CDR3 spans 16 amino acids. The junction had 12 bases not matched to a gene; V was cut back by 2 bases and J by 7 bases. The DNA of the CDR3 is TGCGCCAGCAGCTTTGGCGGGACAGGGCAAGTGGTTGAAGCTTTCTTT. It translates to CASSFGGTGQVVEAFF.

The V and J genes are TRBV27 and TRBJ2-7; D remains ambiguous. The CDR3 is 14 amino acids. V was cut by 2 bases and J by 0 bases, with 8 bases left in between. Germline lookup yields CDR1 MNHEY and CDR2 SMNVEV (reference sequence). This chain's CDR3 is CASSLRRDSYEQYV. The CDR3 coding sequence is TGTGCCAGCAGTTTAAGGAGAGACTCCTACGAGCAGTACGTC.